The 16 T cell receptor beta chains reported below all come from one sample, sequenced in a study of T cells in tuberculosis. Method: immunoSEQ multiplex PCR; TCRdb's copy keeps in-frame clones and lacks some. The data show about 7,700 clones, around 93% seen once. The sample taken for sequencing was PBMCs. These receptors were obtained from an adult with tuberculosis.

As concerns this clone: The junction departs from germline at one end; a sequencing error may be responsible. The chain links TRBV6-5 to TRBJ1-2, with D perhaps matching TRBD1 (6 bases). The CDR3 has 16 amino acids. Germline CDR1 MNHEY, CDR2 SVGAGI. CDR3 in amino acids: CARSWAQGFRENGYTF. CDR3 DNA sequence: TGTGCCAGAAGTTGGGCACAGGGTTTTCGGGAAAATGGCTACACCTTC.

The CDR3 sequence: CASSFRGGGYTF. Here the CDR3 DNA reads TGTGCCAGCAGCTTCAGGGGCGGTGGCTACACCTTC. The chain couples TRBV7-8 to TRBJ1-2, with D maybe TRBD1 (6 bases). The length of the CDR3 is 12 residues. V was shortened by 3 bases and J by 7 bases, with 9 bases between the two germline ends. Germline CDR1 and CDR2: SGHVS and FQNEAQ.

V gene TRBV30 combines with J gene TRBJ2-2; 8 nucleotides line up with TRBD1. The germline V gene encodes CDR1 GTSNPN and CDR2 SVGIG (reference sequence). The CDR3 covers 13 residues. V shed 8 bases, J shed 1 base, and the junction held 3 bases outside the gene matches. The CDR3 DNA reads TGTGCCGGGGACAGGCTGAACACCGGGGAGCTGTTTTTT. Residues: CAGDRLNTGELFF.

The chain employs TRBV15 and TRBJ1-4; no definite D call. V lost 0 bases to trimming and J lost 4 bases, with 9 bases between them. The CDR3 spans 15 residues. Germline CDR1 is LNHNV and CDR2 is YYDKDF (reference sequence). The CDR3 loop reads CATSRDLTGNEKLFF. The CDR3 DNA follows: TGTGCCACCAGCAGAGATTTAACGGGTAATGAAAAACTGTTTTTT.

The rearrangement joins TRBV14 to TRBJ2-1, with 11 bases fitting TRBD2. Germline lookup yields CDR1 SGHDN and CDR2 FVKESK. The ends lost 0 bases at V and 3 bases at J; junction bases unmatched: 1. This CDR3 is built from 16 residues. The CDR3 loop is CASSQEGTSGYNEQFF. The CDR3 DNA reads as TGTGCCAGCAGCCAAGAAGGGACTAGCGGCTACAATGAGCAGTTCTTC.

This clone appeared once. The CDR3 loop reads CASSSRTGKETQYF. The CDR3 bases are TGTGCCAGCAGCTCGAGGACAGGCAAAGAGACCCAGTACTTC. The chain has TRBV7-9 and TRBJ2-5, with 7 positions matching TRBD1. In germline, CDR1 is SEHNR, CDR2 FQNEAQ (reference sequence). CDR3 length equals 14 residues. V lost 4 bases, J lost 3 bases, and 5 bases stayed unmatched.

The V gene is TRBV5-6, the J gene TRBJ2-3, with TRBD2 identical over 9 bases. Losses at the gene ends were 2 bases for V and 5 bases for J; bases not matched to a gene: 9. This CDR3 is 16 amino acids long. CDR1 is SGHDT and CDR2 is YYEEEE in the germline V gene. For the CDR3, the DNA is TGTGCCAGCAGCTTCGAGCGGGAGGCCGGGGGAGATACGCAGTATTTT. Protein: CASSFEREAGGDTQYF. Filled out from reference TRBV5-6 and TRBJ2-3, the complete variable domain reads DAGVTQSPTHLIKTRGQQVTLRCSPKSGHDTVSWYQQALGQGPQFIFQYYEEEERQRGNFPDRFSGHQFPNYSSELNVNALLLGDSALYLCASSFEREAGGDTQYFGPGTRLTVL.

V and J are TRBV29-1 and TRBJ2-7, with a weak D call TRBD2 (6 bases). Germline loops: CDR1 SQVTM, CDR2 ANQGSEA. With 4 bases removed from V and 1 base from J, the gap between germline ends came to 11 bases. This CDR3 region has 13 residues. CDR3 residues: CSVAPRESYEQYF. As DNA, the CDR3 is TGCAGCGTTGCCCCACGGGAGTCCTACGAGCAGTACTTC.

This clone was counted once. This chain uses TRBV9 with TRBJ2-7; 9 bases align to TRBD2. The CDR3 extends over 14 amino acids. Germline values: CDR1 SGDLS, CDR2 YYNGEE. Trimming removed 3 bases from V and 9 bases from J; junction bases left unmatched: 10. The CDR3 DNA reads TGTGCCAGCAGCGCCCAGGGACTAGCCGGGGGGCAGTACTTC. This gives the protein CASSAQGLAGGQYF.

The CDR3 sequence is CAWTTSPGEQYF. CDR3 DNA: TGTGCCTGGACAACTAGCCCCGGGGAGCAGTACTTC. This chain connects TRBV30 to TRBJ2-7; possible D gene TRBD2, 6 bases. The CDR3 is 12 residues long. CDR1 and CDR2 from the germline V gene are GTSNPN and SVGIG (reference sequence). The V end was cut by 4 bases, the J end by 7 bases, with 14 bases between. Filled out from reference TRBV30 and TRBJ2-7, the complete variable domain reads SQTIHQWPATLVQPVGSPLSLECTVEGTSNPNLYWYRQAAGRGLQLLFYSVGIGQISSEVPQNLSASRPQDRQFILSSKKLLLSDSGFYLCAWTTSPGEQYFGPGTRLTVT.

The chain has TRBV28 and TRBJ2-7; no firm D call. Trimming pared 2 bases from V and 5 bases from J, leaving 10 bases between. This CDR3 is 13 amino acids long. The germline V gene encodes CDR1 MDHEN and CDR2 SYDVKM. The CDR3 DNA is TGTGCCAGCAGTTTACATTTTGGAGACGAGCAGTACTTC. Amino acid sequence: CASSLHFGDEQYF.

CDR3 protein: CAVGRRANYGYTF. The CDR3 coding sequence is TGTGCGGTGGGCAGGCGAGCTAACTATGGCTACACCTTC. The chain has TRBV6-5 and TRBJ1-2; D call uncertain. Germline CDR1 reads MNHEY; CDR2 reads SVGAGI. The CDR3 consists of 13 residues.

V and J are TRBV7-2 and TRBJ1-4; 7 nucleotides agree with TRBD1. V shed 0 bases and J 3 bases; nucleotides not matched to a gene: 1. CDR3 length equals 15 residues. The V gene's germline CDR1 is SGHTA and CDR2 FQGNSA. CDR3 protein: CASSLADRANEKLFF. The CDR3 bases are TGTGCCAGCAGCTTAGCAGACAGGGCTAATGAAAAACTGTTTTTT.

This chain uses TRBV5-1 with TRBJ2-3; possibly TRBD2 for D (6 bases). V was pared by 8 bases and J by 4 bases, with 17 bases between. Germline V gives CDR1 SGHRS, CDR2 YFSETQ. The CDR3 has 14 amino acids. The CDR3 coding sequence is TGCGCCAGTACCCCGGGGGTGAGCGCAGATACGCAGTATTTT. As protein: CASTPGVSADTQYF.

The chain recombines TRBV7-2 with TRBJ2-5; 8 positions match TRBD2. CDR3 size: 15 residues. J was trimmed by 5 bases and V by 5 bases; bases with no gene match: 10. The germline gives CDR1 SGHTA, CDR2 FQGNSA. The DNA for the CDR3 is TGTGCCAGCAGCCCACATACCGGGACTAGTGAGACCCAGTACTTC. As protein: CASSPHTGTSETQYF.

J is TRBJ2-5 and V is TRBV27; 7 positions match TRBD2. V shed 3 bases and J 4 bases; nucleotides not matched to a gene: 11. The CDR3 totals 16 residues. Germline V gene lookup returns CDR1 MNHEY and CDR2 SMNVEV (reference sequence). This CDR3 is CASSFSQGGRGETQYF. CDR3 DNA sequence: TGTGCCAGCAGTTTCTCTCAGGGAGGGAGGGGAGAGACCCAGTACTTC.